This entry lists 23 T cell receptor beta chains sequenced from one sample in a study of T cells in Graves' hyperthyroidism and ophthalmopathy. Amplification yielded TCR beta CDR3 regions, with RNA transcripts as the source. First-round RT-PCR of the TCR CDR3 relied on the HTBI primer set. TCRdb re-analysed the multiplex PCR reads in MiXCR, keeping a single row per CDR3 protein. The table records some 560,000 distinct CDR3 sequences, 12% to 15% of them present only once. Material: blood. Receptor source: a woman aged 35 to 49 with Graves' hyperthyroidism.

Comments on this clonotype: This may arise from a read error, as a much more abundant clone is one base away. The rearrangement links TRBV5-1 to TRBJ1-1; a possible D gene is TRBD1 (5 bases). This CDR3 has 14 amino acids. CDR1 and CDR2 from the germline V gene are SGHRS and YFSETQ. CDR3 residues: CASSPGMENTESFF. The CDR3, as DNA: TGCGCCAGCAGCCCAGGGATGGAGAACACTGAATCTTTCTTT. Filled out from reference TRBV5-1 and TRBJ1-1, the complete variable domain reads KAGVTQTPRYLIKTRGQQVTLSCSPISGHRSVSWYQQTPGQGLQFLFEYFSETQRNKGNFPGRFSGRQFSNSRSEMNVSTLELGDSALYLCASSPGMENTESFFGQGTRLTVV.

This chain links TRBV6-1 with TRBJ1-5; D is uncertain. Germline V gene sequence: CDR1 MNHNS, CDR2 SASEGT. The CDR3 is 14 amino acids. Trimming pared 2 bases from V and 8 bases from J, leaving 13 bases between. The CDR3 bases are TGTGCCAGCAGTGAAAATGTGGGGAGGGAGCCCCAGCATTTT. The encoded protein is CASSENVGREPQHF.

This clonotype showed up just once. The chain has TRBV30 and TRBJ2-1; TRBD1 matches at 9 bases. Trimming removed 1 base from V and 10 bases from J; junction bases left unmatched: 5. CDR1 and CDR2 (germline): GTSNPN, SVGIG (reference sequence). The CDR3 runs 13 residues. CDR3 nucleotides: TGTGCCTGGAGTGGACAGGGGGTGGGGGAGCAGTTCTTC. As protein: CAWSGQGVGEQFF.

This clonotype was detected a few times. The chain carries TRBV28 and TRBJ1-1; TRBD1 might be the D (5 bases). This CDR3 has 11 residues. V lost 4 bases and J 8 bases, leaving 8 bases between the germline ends. Germline CDR1 and CDR2: MDHEN and SYDVKM. The CDR3 region is CASSYDREAFF. The CDR3 DNA reads TGTGCCAGCAGTTACGACAGAGAAGCTTTCTTT.

This clonotype was counted at least ten times. This sequence joins TRBV28 and TRBJ2-7, with 10 bases lining up with TRBD1. Trimming cost V 7 bases and J 4 bases; bases outside gene matches: 4. The CDR3 has 13 amino acids. The V gene's germline CDR1 is MDHEN and CDR2 SYDVKM. The CDR3 DNA follows: TGTGCCAGCACCGGGGACAGGGGTTACGAGCAGTACTTC. Translation: CASTGDRGYEQYF.

This clonotype was found many times. The chain links TRBV2 to TRBJ1-1; no clear D. Germline CDR1 and CDR2: SNHLY and FYNNEI. The CDR3 is made up of 13 amino acids. V lost 8 bases, J lost 3 bases, and 13 bases lay in between. The CDR3 here is CASLGFADTEAFF. The DNA for the CDR3 is TGTGCCAGCTTGGGGTTCGCGGACACTGAAGCTTTCTTT.

The chain carries TRBV2 and TRBJ1-5; TRBD1 aligns across 9 bases. V lost 3 bases to trimming and J lost 6 bases; unmatched junction nucleotides: 9. This CDR3 is 16 amino acids long. Germline V gene sequence: CDR1 SNHLY, CDR2 FYNNEI. As DNA, the CDR3 is TGTGCCAGCAGTGATTTTGGAGGGACAGGGTCTCAGCCCCAGCATTTT. Its translation: CASSDFGGTGSQPQHF.

In this sample, this clonotype turned up a few times. V is TRBV11-2 and J is TRBJ2-1; weak D call: TRBD2 (6 bases). This CDR3 spans 13 amino acids. CDR1 SGHAT and CDR2 FQNNGV come from the germline V gene. V was trimmed by 2 bases and J by 7 bases, leaving 9 bases between them. CDR3 protein: CASSLTSKNEQFF. CDR3 bases: TGTGCCAGCAGCTTAACTAGCAAGAATGAGCAGTTCTTC. Full variable domain (missing parts from reference TRBV11-2 and TRBJ2-1): EAGVAQSPRYKIIEKRQSVAFWCNPISGHATLYWYQQILGQGPKLLIQFQNNGVVDDSQLPKDRFSAERLKGVDSTLKIQPAKLEDSAVYLCASSLTSKNEQFFGPGTRLTVL.

V and J are TRBV19 and TRBJ1-1; 7 bases agree with TRBD1. V lost 3 bases to trimming and J lost 0 bases; unmatched junction nucleotides: 10. CDR1 and CDR2 (germline): LNHDA, SQIVND (reference sequence). The CDR3 loop spans 17 amino acids. CDR3 residues: CASSIQLLGQLNTEAFF. The CDR3 DNA is TGTGCCAGTAGTATTCAGTTACTGGGACAGCTGAACACTGAAGCTTTCTTT.

The table lists this clonotype with many counts. This rearrangement joins TRBV4-1 to TRBJ2-1, with no clear D. From germline, CDR1 is MGHRA and CDR2 YSYEKL. The CDR3 is made up of 13 amino acids. V was shortened by 0 bases and J by 6 bases, with 6 bases between the two germline ends. The CDR3 nucleotides are TGCGCCAGCAGCCAAGATTTGGGCAATGAGCAGTTCTTC. Translation: CASSQDLGNEQFF.

CDR3 sequence (DNA): TGTGCCAGCAGCTGGGGCGGACAGGAAGCTTTCTTT. Amino acids: CASSWGGQEAFF. This chain joins TRBV5-5 and TRBJ1-1; a possible D gene is TRBD1 (6 bases). V was cut by 3 bases and J by 8 bases, with 11 bases left in between. Germline V gene lookup returns CDR1 SGHKS and CDR2 YYEKEE (reference sequence). The CDR3 has 12 residues.

The V gene is TRBV30, the J gene TRBJ2-1, with D possibly being TRBD2 (5 bases). The CDR3 loop spans 14 amino acids. V lost 4 bases and J lost 4, with 14 bases in between. CDR1 GTSNPN and CDR2 SVGIG come from the germline V gene (reference sequence). The CDR3 DNA sequence: TGTGCCTGGACGAGGGCTAGTGGGTACAATGAGCAGTTCTTC. This encodes CAWTRASGYNEQFF.

This clonotype was detected only a few times. The gene calls are TRBV9 and TRBJ1-3, with D possibly being TRBD1 (6 bases). The germline gives CDR1 SGDLS, CDR2 YYNGEE. The CDR3 totals 13 residues. Deletions cut 3 bases from V and 6 bases from J, with 10 bases between. The CDR3 spells CASSERDKNTIYF. The CDR3 DNA is TGTGCCAGCAGCGAGCGGGACAAAAACACCATATATTTT.

This clonotype occurred a few times. The DNA for the CDR3 is TGCAGCGTTGGGGACAGGGCTATGAACACTGAAGCTTTCTTT. It is translated as CSVGDRAMNTEAFF. The chain has TRBV29-1 and TRBJ1-1, with TRBD1 identical over 9 bases. The V and J ends lost 4 bases and 0 bases, in that order; junction bases with no gene match: 3. Germline lookup yields CDR1 SQVTM and CDR2 ANQGSEA. The CDR3 consists of 14 residues.

V gene TRBV5-1 combines with J gene TRBJ2-2, with D unclear. Trimming shortened V by 1 base and J by 6 bases, and 13 bases separated the two germline ends. The germline gives CDR1 SGHRS, CDR2 YFSETQ. The length of the CDR3 is 15 residues. Here the CDR3 DNA reads TGCGCCAGCAGCTTGAACAGCCGGCGATCCGGGGAGCTGTTTTTT. As protein: CASSLNSRRSGELFF.

This clonotype was counted at least ten times. The chain recombines TRBV20-1 with TRBJ2-3; 7 bases map to TRBD2. The V segment lost 4 bases and the J segment 1 base; nucleotides outside the gene matches: 8. The CDR3 consists of 15 residues. Germline V gene data show CDR1 as DFQATT and CDR2 as SNEGSKA (reference sequence). CDR3 region: CSAKSGAGGTDTQYF. Here the CDR3 DNA reads TGCAGTGCTAAGTCCGGGGCGGGAGGCACAGATACGCAGTATTTT.

The rearrangement joins TRBV6-1 to TRBJ1-2; D gene ambiguous. In germline, CDR1 is MNHNS, CDR2 SASEGT. Deletions cut 6 bases from V and 8 bases from J, with 16 bases between. CDR3 length: 13 residues. The CDR3 reads CASRDPGSYGYTF. CDR3 DNA sequence: TGTGCCAGCAGAGACCCCGGCTCCTACGGCTACACCTTC.

This clonotype was counted at least ten times. The gene calls are TRBV20-1 and TRBJ1-1, with D uncertain. Between the trimmed V and J ends, which lost 3 bases and 0 bases, there was a span of 11 bases. The CDR3 consists of 14 residues. Germline CDR1 reads DFQATT; CDR2 reads SNEGSKA (reference sequence). CDR3 protein: CSARAWQVNTEAFF. CDR3 DNA sequence: TGCAGTGCTAGGGCATGGCAAGTGAACACTGAAGCTTTCTTT.

The chain has TRBV7-9 and TRBJ2-2; 8 nucleotides line up with TRBD1. With V trimmed by 8 bases and J by 7 bases, 15 bases remained unmatched. Germline V gene lookup returns CDR1 SEHNR and CDR2 FQNEAQ (reference sequence). The CDR3 totals 16 residues. The CDR3 sequence: CASPLLTGESGGELFF. The CDR3 coding sequence is TGTGCCAGCCCACTTTTGACAGGGGAATCCGGCGGGGAGCTGTTTTTT.

This clonotype has more than one count but fewer than ten. The chain employs TRBV19 and TRBJ2-1; D is unresolved. V lost 7 bases, J lost 2 bases, and 9 bases lay in between. This CDR3 comprises 13 residues. Germline V gives CDR1 LNHDA, CDR2 SQIVND (reference sequence). The CDR3 loop is CASMADTYNEQFF. In nucleotides, the CDR3 is TGTGCCAGTATGGCTGACACCTACAATGAGCAGTTCTTC.

The rearrangement joins TRBV5-4 to TRBJ2-7; D possibly corresponds to TRBD2 (5 bases). Trimming removed 0 bases from V and 7 bases from J, with 11 bases in between. This CDR3 has 13 residues. Germline V gene data show CDR1 as SGHNT and CDR2 as YYREEE (reference sequence). CDR3: CASSLESRGEQYF. The CDR3 DNA is TGTGCCAGCAGCTTGGAGAGTCGGGGTGAGCAGTACTTC.

V usage is TRBV30 and J usage is TRBJ1-6, with D possibly being TRBD1 (6 bases). CDR1 GTSNPN and CDR2 SVGIG come from the germline V gene (reference sequence). CDR3 length: 16 amino acids. Trimming cost V 0 bases and J 8 bases, with 17 bases left between them. The CDR3 sequence is CAWSVQWGRGDSPLHF. The CDR3 nucleotides read TGTGCCTGGAGTGTACAATGGGGGCGCGGCGATTCACCCCTCCACTTT.

There are many counts of this clonotype. This rearrangement joins TRBV9 to TRBJ1-1; D not certain. Germline loops: CDR1 SGDLS, CDR2 YYNGEE. This CDR3 has 16 amino acids. The ends were cut back, 0 bases at V and 1 base at J, with 13 bases in the middle. CDR3 sequence reads: CASSVVYGQENTEAFF. The CDR3 DNA follows: TGTGCCAGCAGCGTAGTGTATGGGCAGGAGAACACTGAAGCTTTCTTT. Full variable domain (rest looked up from reference TRBV9 and TRBJ1-1): DSGVTQTPKHLITATGQRVTLRCSPRSGDLSVYWYQQSLDQGLQFLIQYYNGEERAKGNILERFSAQQFPDLHSELNLSSLELGDSALYFCASSVVYGQENTEAFFGQGTRLTVV.